The 26 T cell receptor beta chains below come from one sample, sequenced in a study of molecular identifiers for immune sequencing clone quantification. TCRdb reanalysed the PCR reads using MiXCR and keeps one entry per CDR3 protein. The sample yields hundreds of thousands of distinct CDR3 sequences, 24% seen once. The sequenced material came from naive CD8+ T cells from blood, with Jurkat cell RNA spiked in. The subset here: FACS-sorted CD8+CD4-CCR7+CD45RA+ naive T cells. The receptors shown here come from a human donor in good health. Some libraries in this study had Jurkat cell RNA spiked in.

A few counts support this clonotype. V gene TRBV6-1 combines with J gene TRBJ2-7, with 8 bases that match TRBD1. This CDR3 spans 15 amino acids. J was trimmed by 5 bases and V by 3 bases; bases with no gene match: 9. Germline CDR1 and CDR2: MNHNS and SASEGT. The CDR3 DNA sequence: TGTGCCAGCAGTGACCCCCGGACAGGGTACGACGAGCAGTACTTC. Protein: CASSDPRTGYDEQYF.

This clonotype was recorded a few times. The chain is built from TRBV6-2 or TRBV6-3 and TRBJ2-1; TRBD2 is a possible D gene (5 bases). This CDR3 spans 13 amino acids. Per the germline V gene, CDR1 is MNHEY and CDR2 is SVGEGT. V lost 6 bases, J lost 5 bases, and 11 bases lay in between. CDR3 protein: CASSRGLDNEQFF. The CDR3 region has the DNA TGTGCCAGCAGCCGGGGTTTGGACAATGAGCAGTTCTTC.

This clonotype was counted a few times. This chain links TRBV6-5 with TRBJ1-5; D not resolved. CDR3 length equals 13 residues. Germline CDR1 is MNHEY and CDR2 is SVGAGI. Deletions cut 0 bases from V and 6 bases from J, with 6 bases between. The DNA of the CDR3 is TGTGCCAGCAGTTACTCGGTAGGTCAGCCCCAGCATTTT. This sequence encodes CASSYSVGQPQHF.

With respect to this clonotype: A much larger clone sits a single nucleotide away, making a read error possible. The chain recombines TRBV7-9 with TRBJ2-7, with D possibly called TRBD1 or TRBD2 (5 bases each). The CDR3 totals 14 residues. Germline loops: CDR1 SEHNR, CDR2 FQNEAQ (reference sequence). Here the CDR3 DNA reads TGTGCCAGCAGCTCACCGTGGGACGGCTACGAGCTGTACTTC. It translates to CASSSPWDGYELYF.

The CDR3 DNA is TGTGCCAGCAGCCGCGGGACAGAAGAGACCCAGTACTTC. It yields the protein CASSRGTEETQYF. The chain couples TRBV27 to TRBJ2-5, with TRBD1 as a possible D gene (7 bases). The CDR3 runs 13 residues. Germline loops: CDR1 MNHEY, CDR2 SMNVEV (reference sequence). Between the trimmed V and J ends, which lost 6 bases and 3 bases, there was a span of 11 bases.

Concerning this clonotype itself: This clone may be a read error of a much larger clone one base away. The gene calls are TRBV30 and TRBJ1-1, with no clear D. Germline values: CDR1 GTSNPN, CDR2 SVGIG (reference sequence). The CDR3 contains 12 residues. CDR3 amino acids: CAPRNFGAEAFF. The CDR3, as DNA: TGTGCACCCCGTAACTTTGGGGCTGAAGCTTTCTTT.

This clonotype was seen a few times. The chain employs TRBV9 and TRBJ2-7; the match to TRBD2 covers 11 bases. CDR1 and CDR2 from the germline V gene are SGDLS and YYNGEE. V was clipped by 4 bases and J by 3 bases; unmatched bases: 6. The CDR3 has 15 residues. The CDR3 nucleotides read TGTGCCAGCAGCCTGGGGACTAGCGGAAACTACGAGCAGTACTTC. This sequence encodes CASSLGTSGNYEQYF.

This clonotype occurred a few times. The chain links TRBV7-9 to TRBJ1-1; D may be TRBD1 (5 bases). V lost 2 bases, J lost 0 bases, and 7 bases lay in between. The CDR3 has 14 residues. CDR1 and CDR2 (germline): SEHNR, FQNEAQ (reference sequence). The CDR3 DNA sequence: TGTGCCAGCAGCTTAAGGGACGTGAACACTGAAGCTTTCTTT. Translation gives CASSLRDVNTEAFF.

This clonotype appeared a few times. The V and J genes are TRBV12-3 or TRBV12-4 and TRBJ1-3, with no clear D. This CDR3 spans 15 amino acids. Trimming stripped 5 bases from V and 0 bases from J, with 11 bases between. The CDR3 nucleotides read TGTGCCAGCAGTGTGGACGGTACCTCTGGAAACACCATATATTTT. Translating gives CASSVDGTSGNTIYF.

In its sample, this clonotype was seen a few times. This rearrangement joins TRBV4-3 to TRBJ2-1, with 9 bases fitting TRBD1. Germline CDR1 and CDR2: LGHNA and YSLEER. V was clipped by 1 base and J by 4 bases; unmatched bases: 5. This CDR3 region has 16 residues. The CDR3 bases are TGCGCCAGCAGCCAAGTGGACAGGGGACCTTACAATGAGCAGTTCTTC. It translates to CASSQVDRGPYNEQFF.

Remarks on this clonotype: With a much larger clone just one base away, this may be a read error. The chain has TRBV4-1 and TRBJ1-4; 8 nucleotides agree with TRBD1. Germline CDR1 reads MGHRA; CDR2 reads YSYEKL. The CDR3 covers 16 residues. CDR3 DNA sequence: TGCGCCAGCAGCCAAGAACAGGGGGATTCTAATGAAGAACTGTTTTTT. This gives the protein CASSQEQGDSNEELFF.

The rearrangement links TRBV5-1 to TRBJ2-5; D gene ambiguous. The CDR3 contains 14 residues. Germline assignment: CDR1 SGHRS and CDR2 YFSETQ. Trimming pared 4 bases from V and 0 bases from J, leaving 10 bases between. DNA of the CDR3: TGCGCCAGCAGCCGGACGGAGTACCAAGAGACCCAGTACTTC. This sequence encodes CASSRTEYQETQYF.

This clonotype was recorded at least ten times. V and J are TRBV11-2 and TRBJ2-7; TRBD2 might be the D (6 bases). CDR1 is SGHAT and CDR2 is FQNNGV in the germline V gene. CDR3 size: 16 residues. The V and J ends lost 7 bases and 2 bases respectively, with 21 bases between them. The CDR3: CASTSLEGSTAYEQYF. In DNA, the CDR3 is TGTGCCAGCACCTCCTTGGAGGGGTCAACTGCCTACGAGCAGTACTTC.

The chain joins TRBV7-9 to TRBJ1-1; 8 bases are shared with TRBD1. V lost 1 base and J lost 5; bases outside the gene matches: 6. Germline CDR1 is SEHNR and CDR2 is FQNEAQ (reference sequence). There are 15 residues in the CDR3. The CDR3 loop reads CASSLGRGLITEAFF. The CDR3 DNA is TGTGCCAGCAGCTTAGGCAGGGGGCTGATAACTGAAGCTTTCTTT.

This chain uses TRBV27 with TRBJ2-3; tentatively, D is TRBD1 (6 bases). Looked up from germline, CDR1 is MNHEY and CDR2 is SMNVEV (reference sequence). The length of the CDR3 is 18 residues. Trimming shortened V by 5 bases and J by 4 bases, and 25 bases separated the two germline ends. The CDR3 here is CASSTTGTWVGPADTQYF. The CDR3 DNA sequence: TGTGCCAGCAGTACGACCGGGACATGGGTTGGACCGGCAGATACGCAGTATTTT.

The chain recombines TRBV11-2 with TRBJ1-3; D might be TRBD1 (5 bases). The CDR3 is 15 amino acids. Germline V gene lookup returns CDR1 SGHAT and CDR2 FQNNGV. Trimming left V 2 bases short and J 2 bases short, with 10 bases between. In DNA, the CDR3 is TGTGCCAGCAGCTTATGGGCAGGGCCTGGAAACACCATATATTTT. Its protein product is CASSLWAGPGNTIYF.

This clonotype was picked up a small number of times. Being one base from a much bigger clone, this may be a read error. The J gene is TRBJ1-1, the V gene TRBV11-2, with 7 bases fitting TRBD1. The length of the CDR3 is 13 residues. Germline V CDR1 and CDR2: SGHAT, FQNNGV. This CDR3 reads CASRQTGNAEAFF. CDR3 nucleotide sequence: TGTGCCAGCAGACAGACAGGGAACGCTGAAGCTTTCTTT.

This clonotype has ten or more counts. This chain links TRBV6-5 with TRBJ1-4; D is uncertain. In germline, CDR1 is MNHEY, CDR2 SVGAGI. The CDR3 totals 12 residues. V was clipped by 5 bases and J by 4 bases, with 5 bases between them. CDR3: CASSPNNEKLFF. The CDR3, as DNA: TGTGCCAGCAGTCCGAATAATGAAAAACTGTTTTTT.

V is TRBV20-1 and J is TRBJ1-6; perhaps TRBD1 as D (6 bases). CDR1 and CDR2 from the germline V gene are DFQATT and SNEGSKA (reference sequence). The CDR3 totals 16 residues. V shed 4 bases and J shed 8 bases, with 21 bases lying between them. CDR3 region: CSATQVEQGFDSPLHF. CDR3 nucleotide sequence: TGCAGTGCTACGCAGGTGGAACAGGGTTTTGATTCACCCCTCCACTTT.

This clonotype was picked up many times. The gene calls are TRBV6-5 and TRBJ2-1; tentatively, D is TRBD2 (6 bases). CDR1 is MNHEY and CDR2 is SVGAGI in the germline V gene. The CDR3 runs to 13 residues. The ends were cut back, 4 bases at V and 5 bases at J, with 9 bases in the middle. CDR3 in amino acids: CASSSGGDNEQFF. The CDR3 coding sequence is TGTGCCAGCAGTTCGGGCGGGGACAATGAGCAGTTCTTC.

A note on this clonotype: A much larger clone lies a single base off, so this may be a read error. This chain connects TRBV7-9 to TRBJ2-7; D is ambiguous. The CDR3 totals 14 residues. Germline V gives CDR1 SEHNR, CDR2 FQNEAQ (reference sequence). The CDR3 is CPSSSQSSSYEQYF. The CDR3 nucleotides are TGTCCCAGCAGCTCACAGTCGAGCTCCTACGAGCAGTACTTC.

The chain combines TRBV30 with TRBJ2-7; D possibly corresponds to TRBD2 (5 bases). Germline V CDR1 and CDR2: GTSNPN, SVGIG (reference sequence). The CDR3 extends over 14 amino acids. V lost 3 bases and J 0 bases, leaving 12 bases between the germline ends. Written as DNA, the CDR3 is TGTGCCTGGAGCGAGGGCGGTAGCTCCTACGAGCAGTACTTC. Translated: CAWSEGGSSYEQYF.

This clonotype was detected only once. A much larger clone differs by one base, so this may be a read error. The rearrangement links TRBV29-1 to TRBJ1-1, with 10 bases identical to TRBD1. CDR1 and CDR2 from the germline V gene are SQVTM and ANQGSEA. The CDR3 runs to 13 residues. V was pared by 6 bases and J by 6 bases, with 7 bases of the junction left unmatched. The CDR3 nucleotides read TGCAGCGTCTGGACAGGGGGGGACGCTGAAGCTTTCTTT. Protein: CSVWTGGDAEAFF.

The J gene is TRBJ2-5, the V gene TRBV9, with TRBD2 as a possible D gene (5 bases). V lost 0 bases to trimming and J lost 5 bases, with 11 bases between them. This CDR3 has 14 residues. In germline, CDR1 is SGDLS, CDR2 YYNGEE. This chain's CDR3 is CASSVDGVGETQYF. The CDR3 DNA reads as TGTGCCAGCAGCGTAGACGGGGTTGGGGAGACCCAGTACTTC.

Points on this clonotype: A much larger clone differs from this one at a single base, so this may be a read error. The V and J genes are TRBV5-3 and TRBJ1-1; D is possibly TRBD1 (5 bases). TRBV5-3 is an open reading frame, and its role is uncertain. The CDR3 length is 13 residues. CDR3 bases: TGTGCCAGCAGCTTGGACACGAACACTGAAGCTTCCTTT. Protein product: CASSLDTNTEASF.

The chain employs TRBV7-9 and TRBJ2-7; 8 nucleotides agree with TRBD1. V trimming: 5 bases; J trimming: 1 base; junction bases outside the gene matches: 10. Germline V gives CDR1 SEHNR, CDR2 FQNEAQ (reference sequence). There are 16 residues in the CDR3. CDR3 sequence: CASSETGTGPSYEQYF. Here the CDR3 DNA reads TGTGCCAGCAGCGAAACCGGGACAGGCCCGTCCTACGAGCAGTACTTC.